These T cell receptor beta chains were read from a single sample in a study of cytomegalovirus exposure and HLA in healthy donors. Clones were sequenced by immunoSEQ multiplex PCR, and TCRdb holds only the in-frame ones, with some missing. The sample lists about 150,000 clones, 65% to 80% occurring once. Sequencing input: PBMCs. These receptors all stem from a woman in her forties in good health and CMV-seronegative. CDR3s include the opening cysteine and the closing phenylalanine or tryptophan. A D gene is named only where the DNA matches it firmly. A row's size may be missing; if present it is once, few, many or a size class.

TRBV2	TRBD1	TRBJ2-5	.	CASSEAGQGAWETQYF	TGTGCCAGCAGTGAAGCTGGTCAGGGGGCATGGGAGACCCAGTACTTC
TRBV6-1	TRBD2	TRBJ2-7	.	CASSGGGGKSYEQYF	TGTGCCAGCAGTGGCGGGGGAGGGAAATCCTACGAGCAGTACTTC
TRBV13	TRBD1	TRBJ1-1	.	CASSFFDREEEAFF	TGTGCCAGCAGCTTTTTCGACAGGGAAGAAGAAGCTTTCTTT
TRBV14	TRBD1	TRBJ1-6	.	CASSQEEEVDRGNSPLHF	TGTGCCAGCAGCCAAGAAGAAGAAGTGGACAGGGGGAATTCACCCCTCCACTTT
TRBV9	.	TRBJ2-7	.	CASSVATGANSYEQYF	TGTGCCAGCAGCGTAGCAACAGGAGCCAACTCCTACGAGCAGTACTTC
TRBV5-1	.	TRBJ2-2	once	CASMEGNTGELFF	TGCGCCAGCATGGAGGGTAACACCGGGGAGCTGTTTTTT
TRBV2	.	TRBJ2-7	.	CASRTSAFYEQYF	TGTGCCAGCAGAACTTCCGCCTTCTACGAGCAGTACTTC
TRBV20-1	.	TRBJ1-2	.	CSAVSHYGYTF	TGCAGTGCGGTGAGCCACTATGGCTACACCTTC
TRBV20-1	.	TRBJ1-1	.	CSASQYEAFF	TGCAGTGCTAGTCAGTATGAAGCTTTCTTT
TRBV6-1	.	TRBJ1-5	.	CASSDTQNQPQHF	TGTGCCAGCAGCGACACCCAGAATCAGCCCCAGCATTTT
TRBV1	.	TRBJ1-6	.	CTSSQDREDPTSPLHF	TGCACCAGCAGCCAGGACAGGGAGGATCCGACATCCCCCCTCCACTTT
TRBV7-8	TRBD2	TRBJ2-3	few	CASSFIVGRESTDTQYF	TGTGCCAGCAGCTTCATTGTCGGGAGGGAAAGCACAGATACGCAGTATTTT
TRBV7-8	.	TRBJ1-2	.	CASSLAWQGGGYGYTF	TGTGCCAGCAGCTTAGCCTGGCAGGGAGGAGGCTATGGCTACACCTTC
TRBV9	.	TRBJ1-1	.	CASTQGEPVTEAFF	TGTGCCAGCACCCAAGGGGAACCCGTCACTGAAGCTTTCTTT
TRBV6-1	TRBD1	TRBJ1-2	.	CASSEASTGGWGYTF	TGTGCCAGCAGTGAAGCCTCGACAGGGGGCTGGGGCTACACCTTC
TRBV6-1	TRBD1	TRBJ1-5	.	CASSLQGDQPQHF	TGTGCCAGCAGTCTTCAGGGGGATCAGCCCCAGCATTTT
TRBV5-6	.	TRBJ1-4	.	CASSLGSVNEKLFF	TGTGCCAGCAGCTTGGGTTCTGTTAATGAAAAACTGTTTTTT
TRBV7-9	.	TRBJ2-1	.	CASSSLGVGLGTGNEQFF	TGTGCCAGCAGCAGCCTAGGGGTAGGGCTAGGAACGGGCAATGAGCAGTTCTTC
TRBV5-1	TRBD1	TRBJ1-1	.	CASSLDTGVEAFF	TGCGCCAGCAGCTTGGATACAGGGGTTGAAGCTTTCTTT
TRBV18	.	TRBJ1-4	.	CASSSNRGDEKLFF	TGTGCCAGCTCGTCGAATCGGGGGGATGAAAAACTGTTTTTT
TRBV11-3	TRBD2	TRBJ2-7	.	CASSPRTSGSEQYF	TGTGCCAGCTCCCCACGGACTAGCGGGAGCGAGCAGTACTTC
TRBV28	.	TRBJ2-7	.	CASSRTVHEQYF	TGTGCCAGCAGTCGGACAGTCCACGAGCAGTACTTC
TRBV5-8	.	TRBJ1-1	.	CASKGASGWTEAFF	TGTGCCAGCAAAGGGGCTTCGGGTTGGACTGAAGCTTTCTTT
TRBV4-2	.	TRBJ1-2	.	CASSQVRRKRNYGYTF	TGTGCCAGCAGCCAAGTACGGAGGAAGCGTAACTATGGCTACACCTTC
TRBV21-1	.	TRBJ2-7	.	CASSKGQGNYWFHYEQYF	TGTGCCAGCAGCAAGGGACAGGGGAATTATTGGTTCCACTACGAGCAGTACTTC
TRBV5-6	.	TRBJ2-5	.	CASSSQQGRRETQYF	TGTGCCAGCAGCTCGCAACAGGGTCGAAGAGAGACCCAGTACTTC
TRBV5-5	.	TRBJ1-6	.	CASSGTRGENSPLHF	TGTGCCAGCAGCGGGACCAGGGGCGAGAATTCACCCCTCCACTTT
TRBV2	TRBD1	TRBJ1-2	.	CASRRDRQGGNGYTF	TGTGCCAGCAGGAGAGATAGACAGGGTGGAAATGGCTACACCTTC
TRBV28	.	TRBJ1-1	once	CASTNRYTEAFF	TGTGCCAGCACCAATCGGTACACTGAAGCTTTCTTT
TRBV6-5	.	TRBJ1-2	.	CASTFNGAGTYGYTF	TGTGCCAGCACCTTCAATGGGGCAGGGACTTATGGCTACACCTTC
TRBV2	.	TRBJ2-7	.	CASSEARISHEQYF	TGTGCCAGCAGTGAAGCCAGGATAAGCCACGAGCAGTACTTC
TRBV11-2	TRBD1	TRBJ2-7	.	CASSLDRDSYEQYF	TGTGCCAGCAGCTTGGACAGGGACTCCTACGAGCAGTACTTC
TRBV10-3	.	TRBJ2-7	.	CAGGTVSLEQYF	TGTGCCGGCGGGACAGTCTCCTTAGAGCAGTACTTC
TRBV9	.	TRBJ2-7	.	CASGGAVVGEQYF	TGTGCCAGCGGGGGGGCCGTTGTCGGAGAGCAGTACTTC
TRBV27	TRBD1	TRBJ1-6	.	CASTDRGLSSPLHF	TGTGCCAGCACGGACAGGGGATTAAGTTCACCCCTCCACTTT
TRBV10-3	TRBD1	TRBJ1-1	.	CAISPTGTVGTEAFF	TGTGCCATCAGCCCAACCGGGACAGTGGGTACTGAAGCTTTCTTT
TRBV5-1	.	TRBJ2-1	.	CASSVPRDFLYNEQFF	TGCGCCAGCAGCGTACCCCGGGACTTCCTATACAATGAGCAGTTCTTC
TRBV4-1	TRBD2	TRBJ2-7	.	CASSQGASGGPLYEQYF	TGCGCCAGCAGCCAAGGGGCGTCGGGAGGACCCCTCTACGAGCAGTACTTC
TRBV6-5	.	TRBJ1-1	few	CASSYRGNTEAFF	TGTGCCAGCAGTTACAGGGGCAACACTGAAGCTTTCTTT
TRBV5-1	.	TRBJ2-7	.	CASSLAQGPYEQYF	TGCGCCAGCAGCTTGGCGCAGGGGCCCTACGAGCAGTACTTC